The rows below give T cell receptor beta chains drawn from one sample of a study of shared clonotypes between healthy human individuals. Sequenced by immunoSEQ multiplex PCR; TCRdb stores in-frame clones only, minus some. This table holds fewer than 700,000 clones, 90% to 95% found once. The material sequenced was naive CD8+ T cells sorted from blood. Every receptor here comes from a woman aged 25 to 45 in good health. Both conserved end residues are part of each CDR3. A D gene is named only where the DNA matches it firmly. Clone size is shown for a subset of rows, as once, few, many or a class of expanded clone.

>-|TRBJ2-7|-|TRBV19
TGTGCCAGTGGGGGCACCCCCGCCGAGCAGTACTTC
CASGGTPAEQYF
>-|TRBJ1-5|-|TRBV28
TGTGCCAGCAGTTTTGGAGGGGTTGGACAGCCCCAGCATTTT
CASSFGGVGQPQHF
>-|TRBJ2-3|TRBD2|TRBV7-8
TGTGCCAGCAGCTTAGTAGGACTAGAATCAGATACGCAGTATTTT
CASSLVGLESDTQYF
>once|TRBJ2-7|TRBD2|TRBV5-6
TGTGCCAGCAGCTTGGGGGGACTAGCGGGAGTCGAGCAGTACTTC
CASSLGGLAGVEQYF
>-|TRBJ1-1|-|TRBV27
TGTGCCAGCAGTTTGCAGGCGAGCGCGGGCACTGAAGCTTTCTTT
CASSLQASAGTEAFF
>once|TRBJ2-1|TRBD2|TRBV4-1
TGCGCCAGCAGCTCCCTAGCGGGAGGCAATGAGCAGTTCTTC
CASSSLAGGNEQFF
>-|TRBJ2-7|TRBD1|TRBV7-2
TGTGCCAGCAGCTCTGGGGGACAGGGGGGCTCTATACCCTACGAGCAGTACTTC
CASSSGGQGGSIPYEQYF
>once|TRBJ2-1|-|TRBV7-8
TGTGCCAGCAGCACTGACCTAAGCTCCTACAATGAGCAGTTCTTC
CASSTDLSSYNEQFF
>-|TRBJ1-5|TRBD1|TRBV29-1
TGCAGCGTGTGGACAGGGAATAGCAATCAGCCCCAGCATTTT
CSVWTGNSNQPQHF
>-|TRBJ2-1|-|TRBV5-4
TGTGCCAGCAGCTTGTCGGGTCTTGCCAATGAGCAGTTCTTC
CASSLSGLANEQFF
>-|TRBJ2-1|-|TRBV5-6
TGTGCCAGCAGCTTTTCACTCACCAATGAGCAGTTCTTC
CASSFSLTNEQFF
>-|TRBJ2-7|-|TRBV27
TGTGCCACCTGGAATGGGGGATACGAGCAGTACTTC
CATWNGGYEQYF
>-|TRBJ1-3|-|TRBV27
TGTGCCAGCAGTCTGGACGGTGGAAACACCATATATTTT
CASSLDGGNTIYF
>-|TRBJ2-7|TRBD2|TRBV2
TGTGCCAGCAGTGAACGGGGGGGGATCTACGAGCAGTACTTC
CASSERGGIYEQYF
>-|TRBJ2-1|TRBD2|TRBV29-1
TGCAGCGCCCGACTAGCGGGAGACAATGAGCAGTTCTTC
CSARLAGDNEQFF
>-|TRBJ2-7|TRBD2|TRBV27
TGTGCCAGCAGTGTTAGCGGGAGTTCCGAGCAGTACTTC
CASSVSGSSEQYF
>-|TRBJ1-5|-|TRBV28
TGTGCCAGTGACACGGACAGAGAAGCCCAAAATCAGCCCCAGCATTTT
CASDTDREAQNQPQHF
>-|TRBJ2-7|-|TRBV13
TGTGCCAGCAGCAGCAGAGGGAACTCCTACGAGCAGTACTTC
CASSSRGNSYEQYF
>-|TRBJ2-7|TRBD2|TRBV14
TGTGCCAGCAGCCAAGAAGGTGGGAGGGCCAGCGAGCAGTACTTC
CASSQEGGRASEQYF
>-|TRBJ2-1|TRBD2|TRBV29-1
TGCAGCGTTGAAGTAGGCCTAGCGGATTACAATGAGCAGTTCTTC
CSVEVGLADYNEQFF
>-|TRBJ2-3|TRBD2|TRBV5-1
TGCGCCAGCAGCCCGGGGGGGCTAGCGGGAGTCACTAGCACAGATACGCAGTATTTT
CASSPGGLAGVTSTDTQYF
>-|TRBJ2-3|TRBD2|TRBV10-1
TGCGCCAGCAGTCCTAGGACTAGCGGGAGAAATACGCAGTATTTT
CASSPRTSGRNTQYF
>once|TRBJ2-1|-|TRBV18
TGTGCCAGCTCACCAGGGGACCCCTACAATGAGCAGTTCTTC
CASSPGDPYNEQFF
>once|TRBJ2-3|-|TRBV27
TGTGCCAGCAGTTCGGGACCAGGGGCTACAGATACGCAGTATTTT
CASSSGPGATDTQYF
>-|TRBJ1-2|-|TRBV19
TGTGCCAGTAGTATAGACGTTTGGGAAGGCTACACCTTC
CASSIDVWEGYTF
>-|TRBJ2-1|TRBD1|TRBV6-6
TGTGCCAGCAGTTCCCGGGACAGCTACAATGAGCAGTTCTTC
CASSSRDSYNEQFF
>-|TRBJ2-3|-|TRBV10-2
TGCGCCAGCAGGGTCCCCGGGGCGAACCGCACAGATACGCAGTATTTT
CASRVPGANRTDTQYF
>-|TRBJ2-7|TRBD2|TRBV28
TGTGCCAGCAGCTTAACCGGGACTAGCTACGAGCAGTACTTC
CASSLTGTSYEQYF
>-|TRBJ2-7|-|TRBV2
TGTGCCCCCGGGGGGCAGGGCGACTACGAGCAGTACTTC
CAPGGQGDYEQYF
>-|TRBJ2-7|TRBD2|TRBV11-2
TGTGCCAGCAGCTTTGCTAGCGGAAGCTCCTACGAGCAGTACTTC
CASSFASGSSYEQYF
>-|TRBJ1-1|-|TRBV5-8
TGTGCCAGCAGCTTGGAGAGGGGACAGAACACTGAAGCTTTCTTT
CASSLERGQNTEAFF
>-|TRBJ1-4|-|TRBV5-4
TGTGCCAGCAGCTTGGGAGGGGCAACTAATGAAAAACTGTTTTTT
CASSLGGATNEKLFF
>once|TRBJ2-7|TRBD2|TRBV28
TGTGCCAGCACCCACACCCGACTAGCGGGGCCCTACGAGCAGTACTTC
CASTHTRLAGPYEQYF
>-|TRBJ2-2|-|TRBV28
TGTGCCAGCAGTTTAACCCGGGCCGGGGAGCTGTTTTTT
CASSLTRAGELFF
>-|TRBJ2-7|-|TRBV5-1
TGCGCCAGCAGCTTGACAGATAACTACGAGCAGTACTTC
CASSLTDNYEQYF
>-|TRBJ2-7|-|TRBV6-5
TGTGCCAGCAGTTATTTCGGGGCGAGCGAGCAGTACTTC
CASSYFGASEQYF
>-|TRBJ2-1|-|TRBV28
TGTGCCAGCAGTTTTTTCAGGAAAGATGGGCAGTTCTTC
CASSFFRKDGQFF
>-|TRBJ2-7|-|TRBV4-1
TGCGCCAGCAGGCCAGAACCCGGGGGGCGAGAGCAGTACTTC
CASRPEPGGREQYF
>-|TRBJ2-2|TRBD1|TRBV2
TGTGCCAGCAGTGAAACCGGGACAGGGAAGACCGGGGAGCTGTTTTTT
CASSETGTGKTGELFF
>-|TRBJ2-2|TRBD1|TRBV11-3
TGTGCCAGCAGCAGTACCGGGACAGGGAACACCGGGGAGCTGTTTTTT
CASSSTGTGNTGELFF
>-|TRBJ2-1|-|TRBV28
TGTGCCAGCAGTTTCTTAAATGAGCAGTTCTTC
CASSFLNEQFF
>-|TRBJ1-1|-|TRBV7-6
TGTGCCAGCAGCTTAAGTCCTAATCTGAACACTGAAGCTTTCTTT
CASSLSPNLNTEAFF
>once|TRBJ1-5|-|TRBV19
TGTGCCAGTAGTATGCTGAGTCAGCCCCAGCATTTT
CASSMLSQPQHF
>-|TRBJ2-7|TRBD1|TRBV10-3
TGTGCCATCAACCCGGGACAGGGGGAATCCTACGAGCAGTACTTC
CAINPGQGESYEQYF
>-|TRBJ1-5|TRBD1|TRBV5-4
TGTGCCAGCAGCCAGGACAGGGGGCGCTTCTTCTGGACCGATCAGCCCCAGCATTTT
CASSQDRGRFFWTDQPQHF
>once|TRBJ2-7|-|TRBV28
TGTGCCAGCAGTTTAGGCAGAGGGGAGCAGTACTTC
CASSLGRGEQYF
>-|TRBJ2-1|TRBD1|TRBV25-1
TGTGCCAGCAGGGGACAGGACCCTACAGAAACTTACAATGAGCAGTTCTTC
CASRGQDPTETYNEQFF
>-|TRBJ1-5|-|TRBV5-8
TGTGCCAGCAGCTTGGCGTCACGGGGAATCGGGCCCCAGCATTTT
CASSLASRGIGPQHF
>-|TRBJ2-1|-|TRBV7-6
TGTGCCAGCAGCTTAGAAGGTTGGGTCCCCTACAATGAGCAGTTCTTC
CASSLEGWVPYNEQFF
>-|TRBJ2-5|-|TRBV5-8
TGTGCCAGCAGCCCACAGGGATTTGGTGCGGAGACCCAGTACTTC
CASSPQGFGAETQYF
>-|TRBJ1-2|-|TRBV7-9
TGTGCCAGCAGCCCCCCGGGAAACTATGGCTACACCTTC
CASSPPGNYGYTF
>-|TRBJ2-1|TRBD2|TRBV28
TGTGCCAGCAGCATGACTAGCGGGAGCTACAATGAGCAGTTCTTC
CASSMTSGSYNEQFF